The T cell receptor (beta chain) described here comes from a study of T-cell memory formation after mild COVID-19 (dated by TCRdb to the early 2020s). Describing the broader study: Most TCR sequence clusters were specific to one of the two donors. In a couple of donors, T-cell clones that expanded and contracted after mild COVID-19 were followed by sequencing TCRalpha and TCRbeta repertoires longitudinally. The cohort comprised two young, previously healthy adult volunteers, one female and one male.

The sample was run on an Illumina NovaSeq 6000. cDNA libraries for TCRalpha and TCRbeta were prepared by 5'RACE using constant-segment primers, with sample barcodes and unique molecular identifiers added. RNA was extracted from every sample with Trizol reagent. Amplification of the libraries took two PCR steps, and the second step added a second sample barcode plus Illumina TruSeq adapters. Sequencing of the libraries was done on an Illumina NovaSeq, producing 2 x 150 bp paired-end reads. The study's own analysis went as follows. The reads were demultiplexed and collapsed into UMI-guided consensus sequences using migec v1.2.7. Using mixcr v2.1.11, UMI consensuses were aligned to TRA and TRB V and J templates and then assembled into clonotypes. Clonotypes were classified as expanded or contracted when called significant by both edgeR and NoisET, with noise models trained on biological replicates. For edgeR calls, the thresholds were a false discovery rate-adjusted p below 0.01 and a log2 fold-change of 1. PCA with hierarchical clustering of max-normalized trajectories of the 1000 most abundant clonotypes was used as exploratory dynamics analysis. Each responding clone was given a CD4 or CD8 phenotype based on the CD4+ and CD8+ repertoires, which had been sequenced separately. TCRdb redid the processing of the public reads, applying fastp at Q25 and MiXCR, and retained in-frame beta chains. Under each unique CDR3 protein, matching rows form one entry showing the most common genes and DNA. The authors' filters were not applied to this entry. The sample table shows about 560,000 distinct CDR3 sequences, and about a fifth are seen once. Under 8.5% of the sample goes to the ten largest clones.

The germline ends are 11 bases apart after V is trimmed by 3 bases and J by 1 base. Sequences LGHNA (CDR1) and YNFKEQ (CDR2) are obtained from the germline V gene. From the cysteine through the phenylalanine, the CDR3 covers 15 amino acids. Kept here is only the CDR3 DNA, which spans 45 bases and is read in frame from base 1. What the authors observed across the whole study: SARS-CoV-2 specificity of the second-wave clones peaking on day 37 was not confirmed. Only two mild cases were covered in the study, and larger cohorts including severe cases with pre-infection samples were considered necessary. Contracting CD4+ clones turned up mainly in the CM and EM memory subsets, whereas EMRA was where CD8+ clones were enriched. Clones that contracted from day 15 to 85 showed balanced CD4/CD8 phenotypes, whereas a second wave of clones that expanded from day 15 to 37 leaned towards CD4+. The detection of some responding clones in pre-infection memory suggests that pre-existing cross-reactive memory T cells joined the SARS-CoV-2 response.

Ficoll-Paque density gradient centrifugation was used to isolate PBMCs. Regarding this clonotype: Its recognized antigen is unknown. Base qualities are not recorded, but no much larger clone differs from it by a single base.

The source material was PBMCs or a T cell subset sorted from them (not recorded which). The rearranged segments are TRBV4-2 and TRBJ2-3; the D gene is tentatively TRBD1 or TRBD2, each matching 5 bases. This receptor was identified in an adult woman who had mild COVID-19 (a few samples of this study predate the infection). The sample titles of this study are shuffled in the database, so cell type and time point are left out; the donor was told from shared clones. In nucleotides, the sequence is TGTGCCAGCAGCCACCTAGGGGACCGCACAGATACGCAGTATTTT. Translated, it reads CASSHLGDRTDTQYF.